Below are 21 T cell receptor beta chains sequenced from a single sample in a study of OX40 agonist ivuxolimab in advanced cancers. Clones were read by immunoSEQ multiplex PCR, and TCRdb kept only the in-frame ones, dropping some. Of some 70,000 clones listed, roughly 84% were seen once; the top ten hold roughly 1.4%. The sequenced sample was CD4+ or CD8+ T cells sorted from blood, obtained in a trial of the OX40 agonist ivuxolimab. Receptors were obtained from an adult with an advanced solid tumor such as melanoma, head and neck, liver or kidney cancer.

This chain connects TRBV5-1 to TRBJ2-3; weak D call: TRBD1 (7 bases). This CDR3 spans 16 amino acids. Looked up from germline, CDR1 is SGHRS and CDR2 is YFSETQ. V was trimmed by 3 bases and J by 2 bases, leaving 16 bases between them. The CDR3 region is CASSSRQGEVTDTQYF. As DNA, the CDR3 is TGCGCCAGCAGCTCCCGCCAGGGGGAGGTCACAGATACGCAGTATTTT.

The chain links TRBV5-1 to TRBJ2-1; 8 bases agree with TRBD2. The germline V gene encodes CDR1 SGHRS and CDR2 YFSETQ. V lost 0 bases, J lost 4 bases, and 6 bases stayed unmatched. This CDR3 comprises 16 residues. CDR3 region: CASSLGTGGRYNEQFF. In nucleotides, the CDR3 is TGCGCCAGCAGCTTGGGTACGGGGGGGCGATACAATGAGCAGTTCTTC.

CDR3 protein: CSGSRTGGNEQYF. The CDR3 coding sequence is TGCAGCGGCTCCAGGACAGGGGGGAACGAGCAGTACTTC. The V and J genes are TRBV29-1 and TRBJ2-7; TRBD1 matches 10 bases. The CDR3 has 13 amino acids. The J segment lost 5 bases and the V segment lost 7 bases, leaving 8 bases of the junction unmatched. Germline CDR1 is SQVTM and CDR2 is ANQGSEA.

This rearrangement joins TRBV6-6 to TRBJ2-7; D ambiguous. Trimming shortened V by 0 bases and J by 5 bases, and 8 bases separated the two germline ends. The CDR3 is made up of 13 amino acids. Looked up from germline, CDR1 is MNHNY and CDR2 is SVGAGI (reference sequence). Here the CDR3 reads CASSYSIYNEQYF. CDR3 bases: TGTGCCAGCAGTTACTCGATATATAACGAGCAGTACTTC.

The gene calls are TRBV19 and TRBJ2-3; D possibly corresponds to TRBD2 (6 bases). In germline, CDR1 is LNHDA, CDR2 SQIVND (reference sequence). The ends were cut back, 4 bases at V and 1 base at J, with 12 bases in the middle. This CDR3 region has 15 residues. The CDR3 protein is CASSTLSGGTDTQYF. The CDR3 DNA sequence: TGTGCCAGTAGTACCCTTAGCGGAGGCACAGATACGCAGTATTTT. The full variable domain, completed using reference TRBV19 and TRBJ2-3, is DGGITQSPKYLFRKEGQNVTLSCEQNLNHDAMYWYRQDPGQGLRLIYYSQIVNDFQKGDIAEGYSVSREKKESFPLTVTSAQKNPTAFYLCASSTLSGGTDTQYFGPGTRLTVL.

This clone was recorded only once. The genes are TRBV10-2 and TRBJ1-2, with 9 bases lining up with TRBD1. Per the germline V gene, CDR1 is WSHSY and CDR2 is SAAADI. The CDR3 covers 15 residues. Losses at the gene ends were 2 bases for V and 7 bases for J; bases not matched to a gene: 8. CDR3 amino acids: CASSEVPGQGSGYTF. In DNA, the CDR3 is TGCGCCAGCAGTGAGGTACCGGGACAGGGATCTGGCTACACCTTC.

For this clone: Other DNA variants within this sample encode the same CDR3. This chain joins TRBV5-6 and TRBJ1-2, with D possibly being TRBD1 (6 bases). V was clipped by 0 bases and J by 4 bases, with 7 bases between them. The CDR3 totals 13 residues. CDR1 is SGHDT, CDR2 YYEEEE, per germline. CDR3 sequence: CASSLDRAYGYTF. The CDR3 nucleotides are TGTGCCAGCAGCTTGGACAGGGCCTATGGCTACACCTTC.

This clone showed up just once. The chain couples TRBV4-2 to TRBJ1-4; the D is unclear. The germline V gene has CDR1 LGHNA and CDR2 YNFKEQ. This CDR3 has 14 residues. Trimming left V 4 bases short and J 5 bases short, with 11 bases between. The CDR3 sequence: CASSPGEGNEKLFF. The CDR3 DNA sequence: TGTGCCAGCAGCCCCGGGGAGGGCAATGAAAAACTGTTTTTT.

The gene calls are TRBV7-8 and TRBJ1-2; D is possibly TRBD1 (5 bases). Trimming took 5 bases from V and 5 from J, leaving 15 bases between them. The length of the CDR3 is 14 residues. CDR1 is SGHVS and CDR2 is FQNEAQ in the germline V gene. The DNA of the CDR3 is TGTGCCAGCAGCACAAGACAGAATTTTTATGGCTACACCTTC. Its translation: CASSTRQNFYGYTF.

The CDR3 loop is CASHGEGKPNYGYTF. Here the CDR3 DNA reads TGTGCCAGCCACGGGGAAGGGAAGCCTAACTATGGCTACACCTTC. This chain connects TRBV18 to TRBJ1-2; D gene ambiguous. V was shortened by 8 bases and J by 0 bases, with 16 bases between the two germline ends. The CDR3 spans 15 residues. Per germline, CDR1 KGHSH and CDR2 LQKENI.

This clone was found a few times. The chain recombines TRBV25-1 with TRBJ2-5; D remains unclear. The length of the CDR3 is 15 residues. V gave up 4 bases and J gave up 4 bases, with 16 bases separating them. Germline V gives CDR1 MGHDK, CDR2 SYGVNS. CDR3 nucleotides: TGTGCCAGCAGTGTCGGAAGTGGGGTCAGAGAGACCCAGTACTTC. This translates into CASSVGSGVRETQYF.

The chain couples TRBV10-2 to TRBJ1-6; D perhaps matches TRBD1 (5 bases). Germline assignment: CDR1 WSHSY and CDR2 SAAADI. V gave up 2 bases and J gave up 10 bases, with 18 bases separating them. CDR3 size: 16 residues. CDR3 bases: TGCGCCAGCAGTGAGATGTTGGGTCAGGGATACTCACCCCTCCACTTT. Amino acids: CASSEMLGQGYSPLHF.

V usage is TRBV19 and J usage is TRBJ1-4; TRBD1 aligns across 10 bases. V dropped 5 bases and J dropped 6; count of bases not matched to a gene: 3. The CDR3 runs to 14 residues. Germline CDR1 LNHDA, CDR2 SQIVND (reference sequence). As DNA, the CDR3 is TGTGCCAGTAGTGTCGGGACAGGGGATGAAAAACTGTTTTTT. Protein: CASSVGTGDEKLFF.

The chain links TRBV6-5 to TRBJ1-2, with D unresolved. The CDR3 covers 14 residues. Per germline, CDR1 MNHEY and CDR2 SVGAGI. V was pared by 3 bases and J by 6 bases, with 14 bases between. CDR3 DNA sequence: TGTGCCAGCAGTTATGACGGCCGCCGACATGGCTACACCTTC. Translation gives CASSYDGRRHGYTF.

This chain joins TRBV9 and TRBJ1-2; a weak D match, TRBD1 (6 bases). V lost 4 bases and J lost 1, with 14 bases in between. This CDR3 spans 15 amino acids. Germline V CDR1 and CDR2: SGDLS, YYNGEE. CDR3 bases: TGTGCCAGCAGCCCCCAGGACAGATTTAACTATGGCTACACCTTC. It is translated as CASSPQDRFNYGYTF.

V usage is TRBV5-1 and J usage is TRBJ2-3; D is ambiguous. This CDR3 region has 12 residues. The germline gives CDR1 SGHRS, CDR2 YFSETQ. V lost 1 base and J lost 3, with 3 bases in between. CDR3 loop: CASSLPTDTQYF. The CDR3 DNA reads TGCGCCAGCAGCTTGCCTACAGATACGCAGTATTTT.

The chain recombines TRBV11-2 with TRBJ1-1; no definite D call. Trimming removed 4 bases from V and 1 base from J, with 10 bases in between. The CDR3 length is 14 residues. CDR1 is SGHAT, CDR2 FQNNGV, per germline. The DNA for the CDR3 is TGTGCCAGCAGCTCGAACTGGGAGAACACTGAAGCTTTCTTT. It is translated as CASSSNWENTEAFF.

The V gene is TRBV21-1, the J gene TRBJ2-7; the table's D call, TRBD1, was not checked against the DNA. TRBV21-1 constitutes a pseudogene. The CDR3 runs 14 residues. The CDR3, as DNA: TGTGCTTCGAGGGGGAAAAGGGGTGAATACGAGCAGTACTTC. It translates to CASRGKRGEYEQYF.

This chain links TRBV5-1 with TRBJ1-1; weak D call: TRBD1 (5 bases). Trimming left V 0 bases short and J 8 bases short, with 14 bases between. This CDR3 region has 14 residues. Germline V gene lookup returns CDR1 SGHRS and CDR2 YFSETQ. The CDR3 DNA sequence: TGCGCCAGCAGCTTGGCCAGGGTCCCCTCCGAAGCTTTCTTT. Translating gives CASSLARVPSEAFF.

The chain links TRBV30 to TRBJ2-5, with 10 bases fitting TRBD2. Germline V gene lookup returns CDR1 GTSNPN and CDR2 SVGIG (reference sequence). This CDR3 is built from 17 residues. J gave up 4 bases and V 0 bases, and 11 bases lay outside the gene matches. The CDR3, as DNA: TGTGCCTGGAGTGTGGAACAGCGGGGGGGCCTCGGAGAGACCCAGTACTTC. Translated: CAWSVEQRGGLGETQYF.

The genes are TRBV18 and TRBJ1-4; D remains ambiguous. Germline lookup yields CDR1 KGHSH and CDR2 LQKENI. The CDR3 is made up of 16 amino acids. V dropped 2 bases and J dropped 0 bases, with 10 bases sitting between them. In DNA, the CDR3 is TGTGCCAGCTCACCAAACAGCCTTGCAACTAATGAAAAACTGTTTTTT. It is translated as CASSPNSLATNEKLFF. Variable domain in full (rest from reference TRBV18 and TRBJ1-4): NAGVMQNPRHLVRRRGQEARLRCSPMKGHSHVYWYRQLPEEGLKFMVYLQKENIIDESGMPKERFSAEFPKEGPSILRIQQVVRGDSAAYFCASSPNSLATNEKLFFGSGTQLSVL.